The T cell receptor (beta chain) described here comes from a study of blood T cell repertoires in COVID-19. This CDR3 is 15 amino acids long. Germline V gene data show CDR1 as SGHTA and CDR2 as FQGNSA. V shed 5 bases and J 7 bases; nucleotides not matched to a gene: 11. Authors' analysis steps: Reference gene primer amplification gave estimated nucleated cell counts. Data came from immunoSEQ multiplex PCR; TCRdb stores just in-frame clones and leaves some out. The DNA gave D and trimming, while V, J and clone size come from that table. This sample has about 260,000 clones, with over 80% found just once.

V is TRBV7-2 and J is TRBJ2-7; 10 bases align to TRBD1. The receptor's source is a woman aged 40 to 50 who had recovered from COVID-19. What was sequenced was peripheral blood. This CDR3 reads CASSRIGTGVGEQYF. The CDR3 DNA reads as TGTGCCAGCAGCCGCATCGGGACAGGGGTGGGGGAGCAGTACTTC.